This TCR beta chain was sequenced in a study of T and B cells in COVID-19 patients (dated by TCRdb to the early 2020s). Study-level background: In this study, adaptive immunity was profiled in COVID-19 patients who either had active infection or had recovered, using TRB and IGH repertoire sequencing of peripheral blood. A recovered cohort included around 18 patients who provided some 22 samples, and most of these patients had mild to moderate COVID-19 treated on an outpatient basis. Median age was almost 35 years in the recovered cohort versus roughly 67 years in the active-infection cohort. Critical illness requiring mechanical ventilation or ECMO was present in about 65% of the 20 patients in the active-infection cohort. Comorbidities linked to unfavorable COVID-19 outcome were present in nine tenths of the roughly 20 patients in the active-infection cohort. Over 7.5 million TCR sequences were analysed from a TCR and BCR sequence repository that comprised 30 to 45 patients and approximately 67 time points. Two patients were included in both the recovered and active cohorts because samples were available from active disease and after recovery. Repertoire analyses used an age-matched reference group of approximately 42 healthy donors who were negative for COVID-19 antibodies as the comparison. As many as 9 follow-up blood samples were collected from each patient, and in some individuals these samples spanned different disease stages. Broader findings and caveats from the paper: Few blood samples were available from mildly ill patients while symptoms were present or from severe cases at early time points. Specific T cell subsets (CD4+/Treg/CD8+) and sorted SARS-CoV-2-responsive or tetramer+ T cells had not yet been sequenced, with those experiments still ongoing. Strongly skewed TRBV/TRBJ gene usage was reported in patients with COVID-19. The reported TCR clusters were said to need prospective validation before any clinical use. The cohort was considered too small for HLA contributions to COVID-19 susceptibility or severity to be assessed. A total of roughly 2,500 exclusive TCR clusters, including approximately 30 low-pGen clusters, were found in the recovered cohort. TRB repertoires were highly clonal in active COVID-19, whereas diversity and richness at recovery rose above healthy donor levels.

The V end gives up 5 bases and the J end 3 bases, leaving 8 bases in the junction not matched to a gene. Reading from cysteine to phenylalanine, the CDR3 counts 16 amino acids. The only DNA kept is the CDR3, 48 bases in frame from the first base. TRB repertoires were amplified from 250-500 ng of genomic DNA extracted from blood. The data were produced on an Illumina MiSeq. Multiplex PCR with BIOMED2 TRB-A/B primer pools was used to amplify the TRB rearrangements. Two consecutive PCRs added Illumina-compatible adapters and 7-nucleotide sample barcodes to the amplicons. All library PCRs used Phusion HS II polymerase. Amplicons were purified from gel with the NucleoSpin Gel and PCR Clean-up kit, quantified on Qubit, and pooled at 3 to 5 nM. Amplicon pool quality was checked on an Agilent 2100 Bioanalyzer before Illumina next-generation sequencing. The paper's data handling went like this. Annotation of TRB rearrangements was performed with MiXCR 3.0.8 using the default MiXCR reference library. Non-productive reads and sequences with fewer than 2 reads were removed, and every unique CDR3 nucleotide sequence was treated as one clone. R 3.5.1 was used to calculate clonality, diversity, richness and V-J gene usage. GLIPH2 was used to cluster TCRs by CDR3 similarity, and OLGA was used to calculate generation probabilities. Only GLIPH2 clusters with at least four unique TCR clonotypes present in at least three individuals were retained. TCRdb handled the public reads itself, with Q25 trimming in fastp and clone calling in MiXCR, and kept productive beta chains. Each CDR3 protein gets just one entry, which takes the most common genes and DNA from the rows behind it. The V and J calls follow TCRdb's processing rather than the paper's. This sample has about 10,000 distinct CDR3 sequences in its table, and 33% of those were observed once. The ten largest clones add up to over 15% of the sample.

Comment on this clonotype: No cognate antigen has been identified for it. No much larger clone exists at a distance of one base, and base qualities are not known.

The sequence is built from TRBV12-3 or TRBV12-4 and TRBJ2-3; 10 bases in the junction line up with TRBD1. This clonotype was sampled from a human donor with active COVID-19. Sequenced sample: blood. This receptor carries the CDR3 CASSERGQGRTDTQYF. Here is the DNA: TGTGCCAGCAGTGAGCGGGGACAGGGGCGGACAGATACGCAGTATTTT.